This T cell receptor beta chain was sequenced during a study of human versus mouse CDR3 diversity and MHC coevolution. Sorting isolated naive CD4 T cells lacking CD45RO and expressing CD62L. Of note for this clone: Its matching antigen is unknown. One end of the junction varies from germline; a read error may be responsible.

Clones were sequenced by immunoSEQ multiplex PCR, and TCRdb holds only the in-frame ones, with some missing. This sample carries about 77,000 clones, about nine tenths of them seen once, and the ten largest clones take roughly 0.15%. The CDR3 has 16 amino acids. The V gene's germline CDR1 is SGHRS and CDR2 YFSETQ. Findings and caveats of the study: Humans had the largest estimated TCR beta repertoire, some 1.5 million clonotypes.

The gene calls are TRBV5-1 and TRBJ2-3; D is possibly TRBD2 (6 bases). The origin of this receptor is a person aged 30 to 70 in good health. The specimen sequenced was naive CD4+ T cells from blood. As to subset: CD45RO-negative CD62L-positive naive CD4 T cells. The CDR3 loop reads CASSLVGTSGTDTQYF. The CDR3 region has the DNA TGCGCCAGCAGCTTGGTCGGGACTTCGGGCACCGATACGCAGTATTTT. Full variable domain (missing parts from reference TRBV5-1 and TRBJ2-3): KAGVTQTPRYLIKTRGQQVTLSCSPISGHRSVSWYQQTPGQGLQFLFEYFSETQRNKGNFPGRFSGRQFSNSRSEMNVSTLELGDSALYLCASSLVGTSGTDTQYFGPGTRLTVL.